The 20 T cell receptor beta chains reported below all come from one sample, sequenced in a study of T cells in Graves' hyperthyroidism and ophthalmopathy. There were TCR beta CDR3 regions amplified from RNA transcripts. TCR CDR3 regions were first amplified by RT-PCR with HTBI primers. TCRdb reprocessed the multiplex PCR reads via MiXCR and lists one record per CDR3 protein. The profile shows 360,000 or so distinct CDR3 sequences, about 15% of them singletons. Sequencing input: blood. The receptors derive from a woman in her fifties or sixties with Graves' ophthalmopathy.

This clonotype has at least ten counts. CDR3 in amino acids: CASSPRQGANTGELFF. Written as DNA, the CDR3 is TGCGCCAGCAGCCCTAGACAGGGAGCGAACACCGGGGAGCTGTTTTTT. V is TRBV5-1 and J is TRBJ2-2; TRBD1 matches 7 bases. After removal of 4 bases from V and 0 bases from J, the junction contained 6 bases not matched to a gene. Germline loops: CDR1 SGHRS, CDR2 YFSETQ. This CDR3 comprises 16 residues.

This clonotype has ten or more counts. The rearrangement links TRBV13 to TRBJ2-7; D is perhaps TRBD1 (5 bases). The V gene lost 5 bases and the J gene lost 2 bases, with 19 bases spanning the gap. The CDR3 runs 16 residues. The germline V gene has CDR1 PRHDT and CDR2 FYEKMQ (reference sequence). The CDR3 loop reads CASSPRQKTATYEQYF. The CDR3 nucleotides read TGTGCCAGCAGCCCCAGACAAAAGACAGCTACCTACGAGCAGTACTTC.

V gene TRBV7-2 combines with J gene TRBJ2-1; 11 bases line up with TRBD2. Losses at the gene ends were 1 base for V and 11 bases for J; bases not matched to a gene: 19. The CDR3 extends over 19 amino acids. CDR1 and CDR2 (germline): SGHTA, FQGNSA. CDR3: CASSLDSHDLAGGQGKQFF. CDR3 bases: TGTGCCAGCAGCTTAGACTCCCACGATTTAGCGGGAGGGCAGGGCAAGCAGTTCTTC.

Ten or more counts support this clonotype. The genes are TRBV2 and TRBJ2-7; D not certain. Trimming removed 4 bases from V and 2 bases from J, with 9 bases in between. The germline gives CDR1 SNHLY, CDR2 FYNNEI. This CDR3 region has 13 residues. Written as DNA, the CDR3 is TGTGCCAGCAGTGGGCCCATTACCTACGAGCAGTACTTC. Protein product: CASSGPITYEQYF. The whole variable domain, remainder taken from reference TRBV2 and TRBJ2-7, is EPEVTQTPSHQVTQMGQEVILRCVPISNHLYFYWYRQILGQKVEFLVSFYNNEISEKSEIFDDQFSVERPDGSNFTLKIRSTKLEDSAMYFCASSGPITYEQYFGPGTRLTVT.

At least ten counts were recorded for this clonotype. This chain joins TRBV6-1 and TRBJ2-1; no reliable D call. The CDR3 has 14 residues. The V and J ends lost 6 bases and 0 bases respectively, with 9 bases between them. Germline lookup yields CDR1 MNHNS and CDR2 SASEGT. In DNA form, the CDR3 reads TGTGCCAGCAGCGACCCGAGCTCCTACAATGAGCAGTTCTTC. Translating gives CASSDPSSYNEQFF.

V is TRBV13 and J is TRBJ2-1; 10 bases fit TRBD2. This CDR3 is 18 amino acids long. CDR1 and CDR2 (germline): PRHDT, FYEKMQ (reference sequence). V trimming: 2 bases; J trimming: 1 base; junction bases outside the gene matches: 8. The CDR3 loop reads CASSLRAGGTQSYNEQFF. In nucleotides, the CDR3 is TGTGCCAGCAGCTTAAGAGCGGGAGGGACACAATCCTACAATGAGCAGTTCTTC.

The chain carries TRBV20-1 and TRBJ1-5; 8 nucleotides match TRBD1. Germline trimming cut 4 bases from V and 6 bases from J; bases unmatched to any gene: 11. In germline, CDR1 is DFQATT, CDR2 SNEGSKA (reference sequence). The CDR3 extends over 15 amino acids. The CDR3 nucleotides read TGCAGTGCTACCTTGGACAGGGTCAGGTCTCAGCCCCAGCATTTT. Amino acid sequence: CSATLDRVRSQPQHF.

Points on this clonotype: A read error may produce the germline difference seen at one junction end. The chain has TRBV18 and TRBJ2-4; D possibly matches TRBD1 or TRBD2 (5 bases each). This CDR3 contains 15 residues. CDR1 is KGHSH and CDR2 is LQKENI in the germline V gene. The CDR3 DNA is TGTGCCAGCCCACCCGTATGGCAGGGAGTTGACATTCAGTACTTC. Translating gives CASPPVWQGVDIQYF.

This clonotype was seen repeatedly, ten times or more. The V and J genes are TRBV7-2 and TRBJ2-7; weak D call: TRBD1 (5 bases). In germline, CDR1 is SGHTA, CDR2 FQGNSA. CDR3 size: 14 residues. V was pared by 1 base and J by 5 bases, with 12 bases between. This CDR3 reads CASSLGGQGHEQYF. In DNA form, the CDR3 reads TGTGCCAGCAGCTTAGGCGGCCAGGGCCACGAGCAGTACTTC.

In this sample, this clonotype turned up many times. The V and J genes are TRBV11-2 and TRBJ2-3, with 8 bases lining up with TRBD2. Germline CDR1 SGHAT, CDR2 FQNNGV. J lost 5 bases, V lost 3 bases, and 1 base had no gene match. The CDR3 sequence is 13 residues long. The CDR3 nucleotides are TGTGCCAGCAGCTTGACTAGCGAAGATACGCAGTATTTT. Its protein is CASSLTSEDTQYF.

The V call is TRBV7-9, the J call TRBJ2-4; tentatively, D is TRBD2 (5 bases). CDR3 length: 12 residues. CDR1 is SEHNR and CDR2 is FQNEAQ in the germline V gene (reference sequence). V lost 8 bases and J 1 base, leaving 6 bases between the germline ends. The CDR3 protein is CASGGAKNIQYF. The CDR3 DNA follows: TGTGCCAGCGGAGGCGCCAAAAACATTCAGTACTTC.

This clonotype has ten or more counts. The chain couples TRBV15 to TRBJ2-5, with TRBD2 identical over 8 bases. CDR3 length equals 14 residues. Trimming removed 5 bases from V and 4 bases from J; junction bases left unmatched: 6. The germline V gene has CDR1 LNHNV and CDR2 YYDKDF (reference sequence). The CDR3, as DNA: TGTGCCACCAGCCGGGGGGGTTGGGGAGAGACCCAGTACTTC. Protein: CATSRGGWGETQYF. The entire variable domain, with the rest obtained from reference TRBV15 and TRBJ2-5, is as follows: DAMVIQNPRYQVTQFGKPVTLSCSQTLNHNVMYWYQQKSSQAPKLLFHYYDKDFNNEADTPDNFQSRRPNTSFCFLDIRSPGLGDTAMYLCATSRGGWGETQYFGPGTRLLVL.

This clonotype was picked up many times. The chain combines TRBV28 with TRBJ2-1; unclear D gene. The germline V gene has CDR1 MDHEN and CDR2 SYDVKM. The V end lost 2 bases, the J end lost 7 bases, and 6 bases lay between the germline ends. The CDR3 sequence is 12 residues long. CDR3 residues: CASSLARNEQFF. The CDR3 DNA reads as TGTGCCAGCAGTTTAGCTCGGAATGAGCAGTTCTTC.

This clonotype has a count of ten or more. This chain uses TRBV20-1 with TRBJ2-7; D is undetermined. This CDR3 has 15 residues. The germline gives CDR1 DFQATT, CDR2 SNEGSKA (reference sequence). Trimming stripped 2 bases from V and 2 bases from J, with 16 bases between. CDR3 sequence reads: CSARTRARVAYEQYF. In DNA form, the CDR3 reads TGCAGTGCTAGAACCCGGGCCCGGGTAGCCTACGAGCAGTACTTC.

On this clonotype: A much larger clonotype is one base distant, so this may be a read error. The gene calls are TRBV12-3 or TRBV12-4 and TRBJ1-1; weak D call: TRBD1 (5 bases). V lost 1 base and J 1 base, leaving 7 bases between the germline ends. The CDR3 runs 14 residues. CDR3 residues: CASSLGGENTEAFF. CDR3 coding DNA: TGTGCCAGCAGTTTAGGGGGGGAGAACACTGAAGCTTTCTTT.

This clonotype occurred many times. At one end the junction does not follow the germline gene, possibly because of a read error. The chain uses TRBV2 and TRBJ2-7, with D tentatively TRBD2 (5 bases). In germline, CDR1 is SNHLY, CDR2 FYNNEI. There are 13 residues in the CDR3. CDR3 DNA sequence: TGTGCAAGCATGGCCACGCGCCCGGGGGAGCAGTACTTC. Protein product: CASMATRPGEQYF.

This clonotype was seen ten or more times. This chain joins TRBV28 and TRBJ2-7; perhaps D is TRBD1 or TRBD2 (5 bases each). The CDR3 length is 14 residues. CDR1 MDHEN and CDR2 SYDVKM come from the germline V gene. V was shortened by 3 bases and J by 3 bases, with 12 bases between the two germline ends. Written as DNA, the CDR3 is TGTGCCAGCAGTTTCCGGGACGGAGTCTACGAGCAGTACTTC. This sequence encodes CASSFRDGVYEQYF.

The chain joins TRBV5-1 to TRBJ1-3; D uncertain. V was pared by 5 bases and J by 4 bases, with 4 bases between. There are 11 residues in the CDR3. Germline assignment: CDR1 SGHRS and CDR2 YFSETQ. The CDR3 sequence: CASREGNTIYF. CDR3 DNA sequence: TGCGCCAGCAGGGAAGGAAACACCATATATTTT.

This clonotype was counted ten times or more. The chain is built from TRBV7-2 and TRBJ2-1, with 8 bases aligning to TRBD2. J gave up 0 bases and V 4 bases, and 8 bases lay outside the gene matches. Germline CDR1 is SGHTA and CDR2 is FQGNSA. This CDR3 has 17 residues. The CDR3 is CASSSQNSGSSYNEQFF. In DNA, the CDR3 is TGTGCCAGCAGCTCCCAAAACAGCGGGAGCTCCTACAATGAGCAGTTCTTC.

This clonotype was picked up many times. The J gene is TRBJ2-5, the V gene TRBV7-2; 7 bases are shared with TRBD2. The CDR3 is made up of 14 amino acids. V trimming: 3 bases; J trimming: 4 bases; junction bases outside the gene matches: 5. The germline gives CDR1 SGHTA, CDR2 FQGNSA. In nucleotides, the CDR3 is TGTGCCAGCAGCTTTGGACTAGTAGGAGAGACCCAGTACTTC. This translates into CASSFGLVGETQYF.